This is a list of T cell receptor beta chains from one sample in a study of immune characterization of retroperitoneal liposarcoma. Each CDR3 protein is one row after TCRdb ran MiXCR on the PCR reads. The table lists roughly 3,000 distinct CDR3 sequences, around 45% of them singletons, with 35% to 50% in the top ten. Specimen: tumor tissue. The receptors shown here come from a male donor with retroperitoneal liposarcoma. Both conserved end residues are part of each CDR3. Each record gives: CDR3 protein, CDR3 length, V gene, J gene.

CDR3: CASSPDRGMGETQYF
length: 15
V: TRBV7-6
J: .

CDR3: CASSLRGVDSTGELFF
length: 16
V: TRBV5-6
J: TRBJ2-2

CDR3: CASKGTRAEQPQHF
length: 14
V: TRBV6-1
J: TRBJ1-5

CDR3: CASARTSEGFEQYF
length: 14
V: TRBV6-1
J: TRBJ2-7

CDR3: CAWSRFGGQTEAFF
length: 14
V: TRBV30
J: TRBJ1-1

CDR3: CASSLGTSLYEQYF
length: 14
V: TRBV7-8
J: .

CDR3: CASSPGQGTDTQYF
length: 14
V: TRBV6-8
J: TRBJ2-3

CDR3: CASSSLGTAKGVNTEAFF
length: 18
V: TRBV12-3/TRBV12-4
J: TRBJ1-1

CDR3: CASSIPGQNTEAFF
length: 14
V: TRBV19
J: TRBJ1-1

CDR3: CASSRGSTQRSSTRPEQYF
length: 19
V: TRBV6-1
J: .

CDR3: CASSLSRTGVPGTDTQYF
length: 18
V: TRBV27
J: TRBJ2-3

CDR3: CASTLSAGSNEQFF
length: 14
V: TRBV12-3/TRBV12-4
J: .

CDR3: CASSPRGEGLETQYF
length: 15
V: TRBV3-1
J: TRBJ2-5

CDR3: CASSPPEWNEQYF
length: 13
V: TRBV7-8
J: TRBJ2-5

CDR3: CASSQVGGLAGGSSSYNEQFF
length: 21
V: TRBV4-1
J: TRBJ2-1

CDR3: CASSVTGTARAEAFF
length: 15
V: TRBV6-6
J: TRBJ1-1

CDR3: CASSYPAVAKNIQYF
length: 15
V: TRBV6-6
J: TRBJ2-4

CDR3: CASSYIYSNLTDTQYF
length: 16
V: TRBV27
J: TRBJ2-3

CDR3: CASSLDRVKGYTF
length: 13
V: TRBV12-3/TRBV12-4
J: TRBJ1-2

CDR3: CASSHLIGGYTF
length: 12
V: TRBV6-1
J: TRBJ1-2

CDR3: CASSPWTSGASNEQYF
length: 16
V: TRBV27
J: .

CDR3: CATGTDTQYF
length: 10
V: TRBV27
J: TRBJ2-3

CDR3: CASSLAGGLSGEQFF
length: 15
V: TRBV7-2
J: TRBJ2-1

CDR3: CASSLVDREETQYF
length: 14
V: TRBV7-2
J: .

CDR3: CASSLTGESSYNEQFF
length: 16
V: TRBV7-6
J: TRBJ2-1

CDR3: CASSSPSGLSYEQYF
length: 15
V: TRBV27
J: .

CDR3: CASSLPTQAGNTGELFF
length: 17
V: TRBV7-8
J: TRBJ2-2

CDR3: CASSRGQGGYEQYF
length: 14
V: TRBV7-2
J: TRBJ2-7

CDR3: CASSQVPRQGSSYNEQFF
length: 18
V: TRBV4-3
J: TRBJ2-1

CDR3: CASSTRAGAGGELFF
length: 15
V: TRBV6-1
J: TRBJ2-2

CDR3: CASSLLGGFTGELFF
length: 15
V: TRBV11-2
J: TRBJ2-2

CDR3: CASSLEGSSYNEQFF
length: 15
V: TRBV27
J: TRBJ2-1

CDR3: CASSPVRGADNEQFF
length: 15
V: TRBV27
J: TRBJ2-1

CDR3: CASSQDLGTRFGTDTQYF
length: 18
V: TRBV4-2
J: TRBJ2-3

CDR3: CASSGGLAGGEQFF
length: 14
V: TRBV6-1
J: .

CDR3: CASSRRRTSGGHSGANVLTF
length: 20
V: TRBV6-5
J: TRBJ2-6

CDR3: CASSETSGGADTQYF
length: 15
V: TRBV6-1
J: TRBJ2-3

CDR3: CASSLVGQETQYF
length: 13
V: TRBV27
J: TRBJ2-5

CDR3: CASSPGGGSYEQYF
length: 14
V: TRBV11-2
J: TRBJ2-7

CDR3: CASSPQGSGRDEQYF
length: 15
V: TRBV6-1
J: .

CDR3: CASGQGSYNEQFF
length: 13
V: TRBV6-1
J: TRBJ2-1

CDR3: CASSELGRGETQFF
length: 14
V: TRBV6-1
J: TRBJ2-1

CDR3: CASSPRVRWGDEQYF
length: 15
V: TRBV7-2
J: TRBJ2-5

CDR3: CASSLVVPDRGRYTGELFF
length: 19
V: TRBV27
J: TRBJ2-2

CDR3: CASSPRTKTETQYF
length: 14
V: TRBV11-3
J: TRBJ2-5

CDR3: CASSDQGANTGELFF
length: 15
V: TRBV6-5
J: TRBJ2-2

CDR3: CAISESGTRVRNYGYTF
length: 17
V: TRBV10-3
J: TRBJ1-2

CDR3: CASSEKREVTKNIQFF
length: 16
V: TRBV10-1
J: TRBJ2-1

CDR3: CASSLEPGLAGTGELFF
length: 17
V: TRBV7-6
J: TRBJ2-2

CDR3: CASSEHLGLAGGGYSEQYF
length: 19
V: TRBV6-1
J: TRBJ2-5

CDR3: CASSESLAGDEQFF
length: 14
V: TRBV6-1
J: TRBJ2-1

CDR3: CASSFTGQITDTQYF
length: 15
V: TRBV6-1
J: TRBJ2-3

CDR3: CASSSRPDTQYF
length: 12
V: TRBV7-6
J: TRBJ2-3